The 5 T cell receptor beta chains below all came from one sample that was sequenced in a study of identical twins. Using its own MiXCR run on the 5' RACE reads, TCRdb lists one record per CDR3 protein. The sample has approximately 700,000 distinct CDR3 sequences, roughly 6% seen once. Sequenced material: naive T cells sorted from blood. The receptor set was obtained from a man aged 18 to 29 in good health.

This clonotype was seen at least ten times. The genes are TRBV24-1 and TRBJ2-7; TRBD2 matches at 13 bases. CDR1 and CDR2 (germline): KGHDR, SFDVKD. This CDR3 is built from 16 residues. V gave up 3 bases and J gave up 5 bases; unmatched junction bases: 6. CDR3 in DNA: TGTGCCACCAGTGATGGGACTAGCGGGAATGGCAACGAGCAGTACGTC. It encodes CATSDGTSGNGNEQYV.

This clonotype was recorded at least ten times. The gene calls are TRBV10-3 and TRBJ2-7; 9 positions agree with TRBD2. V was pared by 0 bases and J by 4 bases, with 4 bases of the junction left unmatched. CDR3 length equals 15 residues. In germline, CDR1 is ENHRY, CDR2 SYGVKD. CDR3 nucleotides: TGTGCCATCAGTGAGTCCGGGCGGGAGGGATACGAGCAGTACTTC. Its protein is CAISESGREGYEQYF.

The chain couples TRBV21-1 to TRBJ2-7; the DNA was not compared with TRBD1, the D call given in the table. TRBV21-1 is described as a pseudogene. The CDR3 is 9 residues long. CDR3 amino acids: CVSGTQQYV. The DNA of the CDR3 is TGTGTCAGCGGGACCCAGCAGTACGTC.

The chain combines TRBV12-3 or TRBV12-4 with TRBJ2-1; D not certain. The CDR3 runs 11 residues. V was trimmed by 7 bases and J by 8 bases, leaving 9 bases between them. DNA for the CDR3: TGTGCCAGCACCCTCTTGGATGAGCAGTTCTTC. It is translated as CASTLLDEQFF.

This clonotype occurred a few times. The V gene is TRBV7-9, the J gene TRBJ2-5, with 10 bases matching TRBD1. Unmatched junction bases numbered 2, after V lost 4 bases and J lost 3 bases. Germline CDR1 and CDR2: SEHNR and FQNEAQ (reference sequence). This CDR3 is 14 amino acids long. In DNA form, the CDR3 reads TGTGCCAGCAGCTACGGACAGGGGGAAGAGACCCAGTACTTC. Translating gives CASSYGQGEETQYF.